This is a list of T cell receptor beta chains from one sample in a study of blood T cell repertoires in COVID-19. Sequenced by immunoSEQ multiplex PCR; TCRdb stores in-frame clones only, minus some. The data hold 99,000 or so clones, with around 76% observed a single time. The sample consisted of peripheral blood. The receptors were gathered from a woman in her sixties or seventies with acute or convalescent COVID-19. Each CDR3 is given with its conserved first and last residue. The order of the fields is V gene, D gene, clone size, J gene, CDR3 protein, CDR3 DNA. A D gene is named only where the DNA matches it firmly. The size of a clone is reported for some rows only, either as once, few or many, or as a class for expanded clones.

TRBV4-1	NA	NA	TRBJ2-1	CASSQGAVLSYNEQFF	TGCGCCAGCAGCCAAGGGGCAGTTCTTTCCTACAATGAGCAGTTCTTC
TRBV15	TRBD1	NA	TRBJ2-7	CATSRGGQGVHEQYF	TGTGCCACCAGCAGAGGAGGACAGGGAGTCCACGAGCAGTACTTC
TRBV4-1	TRBD2	once	TRBJ2-3	CASSQGGTSVGADTQYF	TGCGCCAGCAGCCAAGGGGGGACTAGCGTCGGCGCAGATACGCAGTATTTT
TRBV5-1	TRBD1	NA	TRBJ2-7	CASSFDRDRASYEQYF	TGCGCCAGCAGCTTTGACCGGGACAGAGCCTCCTACGAGCAGTACTTC
TRBV18	NA	NA	TRBJ1-3	CASSPPTGNTIYF	TGTGCCAGCTCCCCGCCTACTGGAAACACCATATATTTT
TRBV6-2/TRBV6-3	TRBD1	NA	TRBJ1-5	CASSYTGQGARSNQPQHF	TGTGCCAGCAGTTACACCGGACAGGGGGCGCGGAGCAATCAGCCCCAGCATTTT
TRBV19	NA	NA	TRBJ2-5	CASSTGGTGKETQYF	TGTGCCAGTAGTACGGGGGGGACAGGGAAGGAGACCCAGTACTTC
TRBV6-6	NA	NA	TRBJ1-3	CASSFRMAVGNTIYF	TGTGCCAGCAGCTTCCGAATGGCAGTTGGAAACACCATATATTTT
TRBV3-1/TRBV3-2	NA	NA	TRBJ1-1	CASSPTRTGNPEAFF	TGTGCCAGCAGCCCAACTCGGACGGGGAACCCTGAAGCTTTCTTT
TRBV27	TRBD2	NA	TRBJ2-1	CASSHGGGPLNEQFF	TGTGCCAGCAGCCACGGGGGGGGGCCTCTAAATGAGCAGTTCTTC
TRBV12-3/TRBV12-4	TRBD1	NA	TRBJ2-1	CASNPDRRDEQFF	TGTGCCAGCAATCCGGACAGGCGGGATGAGCAGTTCTTC
TRBV19	NA	NA	TRBJ2-4	CASSIDRGNIQYF	TGTGCCAGTAGTATAGACAGGGGAAACATTCAGTACTTC
TRBV27	TRBD2	NA	TRBJ2-7	CASRLAGITYEQYF	TGTGCCAGCAGGCTAGCGGGAATAACCTACGAGCAGTACTTC
TRBV18	NA	NA	TRBJ2-5	CASSPQPLGTQYF	TGTGCCAGCTCACCTCAGCCCCTAGGGACCCAGTACTTC
TRBV7-2	NA	NA	TRBJ2-3	CASSSRGSYTDTQYF	TGTGCCAGCAGCTCCCGGGGGAGCTACACAGATACGCAGTATTTT
TRBV5-1	NA	NA	TRBJ1-1	CASSAQGGTEAFF	TGCGCCAGCAGCGCGCAGGGTGGCACTGAAGCTTTCTTT
TRBV24-1	TRBD2	once	TRBJ2-4	CATATNTSGGNQNIQYF	TGTGCCACCGCTACTAACACTAGCGGGGGAAACCAAAACATTCAGTACTTC
TRBV10-1	NA	NA	TRBJ2-3	CASSESQASTDTQYF	TGCGCCAGCAGTGAGTCTCAAGCTAGCACAGATACGCAGTATTTT
TRBV27	NA	few	TRBJ1-1	CASSIQGHGYTEAFF	TGTGCCAGCAGCATACAGGGTCATGGCTACACTGAAGCTTTCTTT
TRBV7-9	TRBD1	NA	TRBJ1-2	CASSPGQAPYGYTF	TGTGCCAGCAGCCCCGGACAGGCCCCCTATGGCTACACCTTC
TRBV25-1	NA	NA	TRBJ2-3	CASSPGTDTQYF	TGTGCCAGCAGCCCAGGCACAGATACGCAGTATTTT
TRBV5-1	NA	NA	TRBJ2-6	CASRIGGKSGANVLTF	TGCGCCAGCAGGATAGGAGGGAAATCTGGGGCCAACGTCCTGACTTTC
TRBV4-3	NA	NA	TRBJ2-7	CASSQDLTTTKYF	TGCGCCAGCAGCCAAGATCTCACGACAACGAAGTACTTC
TRBV12-5	TRBD1	NA	TRBJ1-1	CASGRDRGTEAFF	TGTGCTAGTGGCCGGGACAGGGGAACTGAAGCTTTCTTT
TRBV10-1	NA	few	TRBJ1-1	CATKENLNTEAFF	TGCGCCACCAAAGAGAATCTGAACACTGAAGCTTTCTTT
TRBV3-1/TRBV3-2	NA	NA	TRBJ1-3	CASSQPYQPPGRSGNTIYF	TGTGCCAGCAGCCAGCCCTACCAGCCCCCAGGCCGCTCTGGAAACACCATATATTTT
TRBV27	NA	NA	TRBJ2-7	CASSFGAGSYEQYF	TGTGCCAGCAGTTTCGGTGCAGGCTCCTACGAGCAGTACTTC
TRBV7-9	NA	NA	TRBJ1-4	CASSPWTLNEKLFF	TGTGCCAGCAGCCCTTGGACACTCAATGAAAAACTGTTTTTT
TRBV19	TRBD1	NA	TRBJ1-2	CASTQQGVFGYTF	TGTGCCAGTACCCAACAGGGGGTGTTCGGCTACACCTTC
TRBV5-1	TRBD1	NA	TRBJ2-1	CASSPDRFYNEQFF	TGCGCCAGCAGCCCGGACAGGTTCTACAATGAGCAGTTCTTC
TRBV30	NA	NA	TRBJ2-1	CAWSTVNEQFF	TGTGCCTGGAGTACGGTTAATGAGCAGTTCTTC
TRBV5-1	TRBD1	NA	TRBJ2-3	CASSLERGTGTNTQYF	TGCGCCAGCAGCTTGGAGAGGGGGACAGGGACGAATACGCAGTATTTT
TRBV6-1	TRBD1	NA	TRBJ2-7	CASSELPRGRIHEQYF	TGTGCCAGCAGTGAACTCCCCAGGGGGCGCATCCACGAGCAGTACTTC
TRBV4-3	TRBD2	NA	TRBJ2-1	CASSLTSGNPYNEQFF	TGCGCCAGCAGCCTAACTAGCGGGAACCCCTACAATGAGCAGTTCTTC
TRBV10-1	TRBD2	NA	TRBJ2-1	CASSDRAGLSYNEQFF	TGCGCCAGCAGCGATCGAGCGGGACTGTCCTACAATGAGCAGTTCTTC
TRBV28	NA	few	TRBJ1-2	CASSSHRGTGRDYGYTF	TGTGCCAGCAGTTCCCACCGGGGAACAGGGAGGGACTATGGCTACACCTTC
TRBV19	NA	NA	TRBJ1-5	CASSRGTGIQPQHF	TGTGCCAGTAGTAGGGGCACAGGGATTCAGCCCCAGCATTTT
TRBV5-1	NA	NA	TRBJ2-6	CASSLSRAGANVLTF	TGCGCCAGCAGCTTGAGCAGGGCTGGGGCCAACGTCCTGACTTTC
TRBV27	TRBD1	NA	TRBJ2-7	CASTPPGQPYEQYF	TGTGCCAGCACCCCTCCGGGACAGCCCTACGAGCAGTACTTC
TRBV5-6	NA	NA	TRBJ2-7	CASSLRWTDLYEQYF	TGTGCCAGCAGCTTGCGCTGGACAGACCTCTACGAGCAGTACTTC
TRBV5-1	NA	NA	TRBJ1-1	CATSQQGAYTEAFF	TGCGCCACCAGCCAACAGGGTGCGTATACTGAAGCTTTCTTT
TRBV30	TRBD1	NA	TRBJ1-6	CAWTGQGSPGEPLHF	TGTGCCTGGACCGGACAGGGGAGTCCGGGGGAACCCCTCCACTTT
TRBV11-2	TRBD2	NA	TRBJ2-5	CASSLRTSAQETQYF	TGTGCCAGCAGCTTGCGGACTAGCGCGCAAGAGACCCAGTACTTC
TRBV18	NA	NA	TRBJ1-5	CASSPRSGEDQPQHF	TGTGCCAGCTCACCACGGTCGGGGGAGGATCAGCCCCAGCATTTT
TRBV7-2	TRBD1	NA	TRBJ1-5	CASSLGGQVGYQPQHF	TGTGCCAGCAGCTTGGGGGGACAGGTGGGCTATCAGCCCCAGCATTTT
TRBV12-3/TRBV12-4	NA	NA	TRBJ1-1	CASNPTGRGAFF	TGTGCCAGCAACCCGACAGGAAGGGGAGCTTTCTTT
TRBV27	NA	once	TRBJ1-1	CASRSAHNTEAFF	TGTGCCAGCAGGTCCGCGCACAACACTGAAGCTTTCTTT
TRBV19	NA	NA	TRBJ2-6	CASSMRQSRFSIGANVLTF	TGTGCCAGTAGTATGAGACAGAGTCGTTTCTCTATCGGCGCCAACGTCCTGACTTTC
TRBV7-8	NA	few	TRBJ2-1	CASSPRGAGYNEQFF	TGTGCCAGCAGCCCCCGGGGGGCGGGCTACAATGAGCAGTTCTTC
TRBV15	TRBD1	many	TRBJ1-5	CATSRGDRRSNQPQHF	TGTGCCACCAGCAGGGGGGACAGGCGAAGCAATCAGCCCCAGCATTTT
TRBV29-1	TRBD2	NA	TRBJ2-1	CSAPGTSPQNEQFF	TGCAGCGCGCCGGGGACTAGCCCACAAAATGAGCAGTTCTTC